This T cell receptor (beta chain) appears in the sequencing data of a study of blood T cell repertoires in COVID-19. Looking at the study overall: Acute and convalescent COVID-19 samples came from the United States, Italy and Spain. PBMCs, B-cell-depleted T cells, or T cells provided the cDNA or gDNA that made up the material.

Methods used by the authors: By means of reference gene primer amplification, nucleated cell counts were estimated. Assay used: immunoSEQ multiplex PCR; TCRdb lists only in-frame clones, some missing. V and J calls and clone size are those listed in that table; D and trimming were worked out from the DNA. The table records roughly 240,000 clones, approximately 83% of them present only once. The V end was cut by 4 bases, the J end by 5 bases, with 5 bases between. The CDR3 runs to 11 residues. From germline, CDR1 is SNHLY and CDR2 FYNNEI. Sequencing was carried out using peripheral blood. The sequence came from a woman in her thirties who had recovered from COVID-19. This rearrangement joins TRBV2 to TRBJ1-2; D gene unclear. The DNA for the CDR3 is TGTGCCAGCAGTGCTGAGTATGGCTACACCTTC. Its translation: CASSAEYGYTF.